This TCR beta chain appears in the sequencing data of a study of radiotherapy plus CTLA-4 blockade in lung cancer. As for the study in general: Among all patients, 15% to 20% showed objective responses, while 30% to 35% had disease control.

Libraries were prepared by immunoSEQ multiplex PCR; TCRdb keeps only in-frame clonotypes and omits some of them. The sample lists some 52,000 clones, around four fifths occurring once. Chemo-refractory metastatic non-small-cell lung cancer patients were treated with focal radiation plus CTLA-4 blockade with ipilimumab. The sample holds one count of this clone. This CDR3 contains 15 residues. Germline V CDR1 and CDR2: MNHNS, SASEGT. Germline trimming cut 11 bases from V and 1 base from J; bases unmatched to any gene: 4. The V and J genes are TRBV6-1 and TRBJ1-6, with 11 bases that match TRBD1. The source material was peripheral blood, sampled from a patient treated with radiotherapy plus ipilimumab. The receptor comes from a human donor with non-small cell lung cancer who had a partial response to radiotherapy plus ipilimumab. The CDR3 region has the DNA TGTGCCGGGGGACAGGGGGAATCCTATAATTCACCCCTCCACTTT. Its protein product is CAGGQGESYNSPLHF.